This T cell receptor (beta chain) was obtained from a study of T cells in localized non-small cell lung cancer. Study outcomes and limitations: Heterogeneity remains possible because sequencing was limited to only one tumor region. The highest T cell clonality was in uninvolved adjacent lung, above tumor. Adjacent lung had a median roughly 58 of the 100 largest tumor clones. Longer overall survival was seen with higher T cell density measured in blood.

Germline CDR1 SGHVS, CDR2 FNYEAQ. This CDR3 has 14 amino acids. Trimming pared 1 base from V and 1 base from J, leaving 8 bases between. Measured with immunoSEQ multiplex PCR; TCRdb has only the in-frame clones, and not every one. Among around 22,000 clones listed, approximately 88% were seen once. On this clone: Its target is not known.

The input for sequencing was peripheral blood mononuclear cells, taken before any cancer treatment. This clonotype originated in a woman aged 40-69 years with stage III lung adenocarcinoma. This chain connects TRBV7-6 to TRBJ2-7; the D is unclear. CDR3 region: CASSLGVGSYEQYF. In DNA form, the CDR3 reads TGTGCCAGCAGCTTAGGGGTGGGGTCCTACGAGCAGTACTTC.